This T cell receptor beta chain was sequenced for a study of memory CD4+ T cells and cytomegalovirus serostatus (dated by TCRdb to between 2018 and 2020). About the study as a whole: A total of some 33 healthy Belgian adults, of whom 9 were CMV seropositive and 24 were CMV seronegative, were included in the cohort. To replicate a published TCR-based CMV serostatus classifier, the researchers sequenced the CD4+ memory TCRbeta repertoires of a Belgian cohort whose cytomegalovirus serostatus was known. What the authors observed across the whole study: A median bootstrapped AUC of approximately 0.95 with a 95% CI of 0.76-1.00 was achieved on the Belgian cohort by the original-framework classifier. The results were interpreted as suggesting that the CMV-associated TCR signature is mostly present in the CD4+ memory repertoire. Only CD4+CD45RO+ memory cells were sequenced, in contrast to the original study, which included naive and memory CD4+ and CD8+ populations. For CMV serostatus prediction, a median bootstrapped AUC of about 0.96 was reached with the original framework, and a median bootstrapped AUC of approximately 0.92 was reached with a US-trained random forest. Of over 150 previously reported CMV-associated TCRbeta sequences, around 70 appeared in the CD4+ memory repertoires, each in one to five individuals.

Single viable CD3+CD4+CD8-CD45RO+ cells were sorted as memory CD4+ T cells on a FACSAria II. CMV serostatus was determined with a Roche Elecsys assay detecting serum IgG against CMV pp150, pp28, p38 and p52. Following thawing, total CD4+ T cells were enriched through positive selection using CD4 magnetic microbeads. Samples originated from another study that specifically interrogated the CD4+ T cell memory repertoire. Peripheral blood mononuclear cells were isolated and cryopreserved according to standard operating procedures, and serum was stored at -80 degrees C. The staining used CD3-PerCP (BW264/56), CD4-APC (RPA-T4), CD45RO-PE (UCHT1) and CD8-Pacific Orange (3B5) antibodies, and Sytox blue was used to exclude non-viable cells. The Quick-DNA Microprep Kit was used to extract genomic DNA from the sorted cells. Amplification of TCRbeta DNA was done with the immunoSEQ hsTCRbeta kit, following the protocol from the manufacturer. An Illumina MiSeq instrument was used to sequence the TCRbeta libraries. In the original analysis: Following removal of out-of-frame sequences, around 2,300,000 distinct TCRbeta sequences were retained, with an average of roughly 62,000 per individual. Each individual was scored according to the count of over 150 previously reported CMV-associated TCRbeta sequences and the total productive distinct TCRbeta count. A beta-binomial model was reimplemented in Python, and scikit-learn random forests with default parameters were trained on US cohort data. Classifier performance on the Belgian cohort was summarized as median AUC with percentile confidence intervals calculated over 10,000 bootstrap iterations. As stored in TCRdb, this immuneACCESS dataset retains in-frame rearrangements with V and J assigned. A fraction of the clones does not appear; measured against another copy, unresolved V genes explain less than half of the discrepancy, and the remainder lacks a known reason. The V and J calls and clone size are taken from that table; D and trimming were inferred from the DNA. This sample gives 45,000 to 50,000 clones in total; more than 60% of them show up just once. Less than 0.75% of the sample belongs to the ten largest clones.

On this clone itself: The clone's antigen remains unknown. Per-base qualities were not stored, and no clone one base away is much larger.

This TCR was sampled from an adult in good health and CMV-seronegative. The material sequenced was memory CD4+ T cells from blood.

This receptor carries the CDR3 CASSAYTGSNTEAFF. Here is the DNA: TGTGCCAGCAGTGCTTATACAGGGTCTAACACTGAAGCTTTCTTT. Recombination joined TRBV27 with TRBJ1-1; tentative D gene TRBD1, with 6 bases matching. The CDR3 runs 15 amino acids, cysteine and phenylalanine included. Of all the DNA, just the CDR3 is kept, 45 bases in frame from base 1. Trimming at the junction amounts to 5 bases on V and 2 bases on J, and the germline ends lie 15 bases apart. CDR1 is given as MNHEY and CDR2 as SMNVEV, both from the germline V gene (reference sequence).